This is a list of T cell receptor beta chains from one sample in a study of cytomegalovirus exposure and HLA in healthy donors. The assay was immunoSEQ multiplex PCR, and TCRdb's table has in-frame clones only and misses some. The sample has some 150,000 clones; approximately 88% are singletons. The sample taken for sequencing was PBMCs. The receptors come from a woman aged 25 to 39 in good health and CMV-seronegative. The CDR3 runs from the conserved cysteine through the conserved F or W. D genes are given only for firm matches. Part of the rows lack a size; the others show once, few, many or a class for expanded clones.

D	V	J	size	CDR3	DNA
NA	TRBV4-1	TRBJ2-5	NA	CASSQEGGGLRYF	TGCGCCAGCAGCCAGGAGGGAGGGGGACTCAGGTACTTC
NA	TRBV13	TRBJ2-4	NA	CASSQKNIQYF	TGTGCCAGCAGCCAAAAAAACATTCAGTACTTC
TRBD2	TRBV7-3	TRBJ2-3	NA	CASSALASGRGDTQYF	TGTGCCAGCAGCGCCCTTGCCAGCGGGAGAGGGGATACGCAGTATTTT
NA	TRBV27	TRBJ1-1	NA	CASSLGGVVTEAFF	TGTGCCAGCAGCCTAGGGGGGGTCGTCACTGAAGCTTTCTTT
NA	TRBV7-9	TRBJ2-7	NA	CASSFGVLVEGPYEQYF	TGTGCCAGCAGCTTTGGAGTACTGGTAGAGGGCCCCTACGAGCAGTACTTC
NA	TRBV18	TRBJ1-1	NA	CASSATDLGSNTEAFF	TGTGCCAGCTCAGCGACTGACTTGGGTTCGAACACTGAAGCTTTCTTT
NA	TRBV28	TRBJ1-5	NA	CASSFTGSGPQHF	TGTGCCAGCAGTTTCACAGGGTCGGGGCCCCAGCATTTT
TRBD1	TRBV10-3	TRBJ1-4	NA	CAISDGFAGTVDEKLFF	TGTGCCATCAGTGATGGGTTCGCCGGGACAGTAGATGAAAAACTGTTTTTT
NA	TRBV6-5	TRBJ1-6	few	CASSFGPLHF	TGTGCCAGCAGTTTCGGGCCCCTCCACTTT
TRBD1	TRBV6-6	TRBJ2-7	once	CASSRAGTGSSYEQYF	TGTGCCAGCAGTAGGGCCGGGACAGGGAGCTCCTACGAGCAGTACTTC
TRBD1	TRBV6-6	TRBJ1-5	NA	CASSGGQGVQPQHF	TGTGCCAGCAGCGGGGGACAGGGAGTCCAGCCCCAGCATTTT
TRBD2	TRBV18	TRBJ2-7	NA	CASSPSGTSLSYEQYF	TGTGCCAGCTCACCATCCGGGACTAGCCTCTCCTACGAGCAGTACTTC
TRBD2	TRBV6-5	TRBJ2-7	NA	CASSPTSGVIGQYF	TGTGCCAGCAGCCCGACTAGCGGCGTGATTGGGCAGTACTTC
NA	TRBV15	TRBJ2-2	NA	CATSRRGSAGELFF	TGTGCCACCAGCAGAAGGGGGAGCGCCGGGGAGCTGTTTTTT
NA	TRBV6-1	TRBJ1-1	NA	CASRRSGGGAAEAFF	TGTGCCAGCAGGAGAAGCGGTGGGGGGGCCGCTGAAGCTTTCTTT
TRBD1	TRBV7-8	TRBJ2-7	NA	CASSLYPTGVPSGEQYF	TGTGCCAGCAGCTTATACCCGACAGGGGTCCCCTCTGGGGAGCAGTACTTC
NA	TRBV5-1	TRBJ2-5	NA	CATTMGGVGETQYF	TGCGCCACCACGATGGGAGGAGTTGGAGAGACCCAGTACTTC
NA	TRBV2	TRBJ1-2	NA	CASSEISHGYTF	TGTGCCAGCAGTGAAATTTCTCATGGCTACACCTTC
NA	TRBV27	TRBJ1-1	NA	CASSLVGGRAEAFF	TGTGCCAGCAGTTTAGTAGGGGGACGGGCAGAAGCTTTCTTT
NA	TRBV6-5	TRBJ2-1	NA	CASSYSGLGEQFF	TGTGCCAGCAGTTACTCCGGGTTGGGTGAGCAGTTCTTC